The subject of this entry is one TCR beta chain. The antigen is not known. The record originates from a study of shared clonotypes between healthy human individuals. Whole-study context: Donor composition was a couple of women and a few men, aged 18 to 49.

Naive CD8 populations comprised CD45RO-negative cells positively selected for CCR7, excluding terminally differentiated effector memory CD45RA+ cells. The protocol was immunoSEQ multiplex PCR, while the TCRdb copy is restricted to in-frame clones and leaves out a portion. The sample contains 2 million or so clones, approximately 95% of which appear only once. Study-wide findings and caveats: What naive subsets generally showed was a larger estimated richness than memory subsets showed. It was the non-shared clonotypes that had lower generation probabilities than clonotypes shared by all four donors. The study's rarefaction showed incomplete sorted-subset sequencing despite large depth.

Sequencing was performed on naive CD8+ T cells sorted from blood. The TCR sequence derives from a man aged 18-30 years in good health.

The CDR3 region is CASRKQGDQPQHF. As DNA, the CDR3 is TGTGCCAGCAGAAAACAGGGCGATCAGCCCCAGCATTTT. This rearrangement joins TRBV6-5 to TRBJ1-5, with D possibly TRBD1 on 6 matching bases. CDR1 is MNHEY, CDR2 SVGAGI, per germline. The CDR3 sequence is 13 residues long. V was cut by 6 bases and J by 5 bases, with 11 bases left in between.